This T cell receptor (beta chain) stems from a study of spatial heterogeneity in lung cancer. Study conclusions and caveats: Tumor mutation count correlated with how many alpha and beta TCRs expanded intratumorally.

TCRdb re-called the 5' RACE reads with MiXCR, one entry per CDR3 protein. The repertoire holds fewer than 20,000 distinct CDR3 sequences, with around 6.8% as singletons. Sample time point: sample taken at primary tumor resection. Whole RNA came from tumor, nontumor lung or frozen PBMC and was sequenced without being sorted. This clonotype is labeled as medium-sized. Its antigen remains unknown. V shed 5 bases and J shed 5 bases, with 13 bases lying between them. The CDR3 consists of 13 residues. Germline V gene sequence: CDR1 LGHDT, CDR2 YNNKEL (reference sequence). The sample here was lung tumor tissue, taken at surgery. This sequence originates from a female donor with early-stage non-small cell lung cancer. The chain is built from TRBV3-1 and TRBJ2-7, with TRBD2 as a possible D gene (6 bases). CDR3 loop: CASSENRGNEQYF. Written as DNA, the CDR3 is TGTGCCAGCAGCGAAAACCGGGGGAACGAGCAGTACTTC.